The rows below give T cell receptor beta chains drawn from one sample of a study of regulatory T cells in long-lasting Graves disease. TCRdb fed the multiplex PCR reads into MiXCR, producing one record per CDR3 protein. Altogether around 250,000 distinct CDR3 sequences are present, 18% being singletons, with the ten largest covering 11% to 15%. These data are also associated with another study on T cells in Graves' hyperthyroidism and ophthalmopathy.

Specimen: peripheral blood mononuclear cells (PBMCs), collected at new diagnosis, from a patient treated with antithyroid drugs. The origin of the receptors is a young woman with Graves disease. The CDR3 runs from the conserved cysteine through the conserved F or W. D genes are given only for firm matches. Expanded clones are given a class, and other clones once, few, many or no size at all.

clone size	D gene	V gene	J gene	CDR3 DNA	CDR3 protein
many	-	TRBV6-1	TRBJ2-7	TGTGCCAGCGAAGGAGCAGGCGACCGGGACGAGCAGTACTTC	CASEGAGDRDEQYF
many	-	TRBV9	TRBJ2-3	TGTGCCAGCAGCGTAGAGAGGGGTAGCACAGATACGCAGTATTTT	CASSVERGSTDTQYF
-	TRBD1	TRBV7-9	TRBJ2-7	TGTGCCAGCAGCTCTCAAAGACAGGGTATGGGAAACTACGAGCAGTACTTC	CASSSQRQGMGNYEQYF
many	-	TRBV3-1	TRBJ2-3	TGTGCCAGCAGCCAAGATCCCGGACAGCGAGCGGATACGCAGTATTTT	CASSQDPGQRADTQYF
once	TRBD2	TRBV11-2	TRBJ2-5	TGTGCCAGCACCCGCGGGGGGATCCAAGAGACCCAGTACTTC	CASTRGGIQETQYF
many	TRBD2	TRBV7-9	TRBJ2-5	TGTGCCAGCAAGAGGACTAGCGGGGGGAGGTACCAAGAGACCCAGTACTTC	CASKRTSGGRYQETQYF
-	-	TRBV7-2	TRBJ2-2	TGTGCCAGCAGCTTTACAGGGTACACCGGGGAGCTGTTTTTT	CASSFTGYTGELFF
few	-	TRBV27	TRBJ2-2	TGTGCCAGCAGTTTACCGCGCCGAGGGCACACCGGGGAGCTGTTTTTT	CASSLPRRGHTGELFF
few	-	TRBV12-5	TRBJ2-3	TGTGCTAGTGTCCGGGACTCTTTGGATACGCATTATTTT	CASVRDSLDTHYF
-	TRBD1	TRBV30	TRBJ1-1	TGTGCCTGGAGTGTATCACAGGGGGCTGAAGCTTTCTTT	CAWSVSQGAEAFF
few	-	TRBV15	TRBJ2-7	TGTGTCACCAGCAGAGATACGCAGGGCGACGAGCAGTACTTC	CVTSRDTQGDEQYF
few	TRBD1	TRBV19	TRBJ1-1	TGTGCCAGTAGTATACCGGGACAGGTAAGGTTTGGAGCTTTCTTT	CASSIPGQVRFGAFF
many	TRBD1	TRBV18	TRBJ1-6	TGTGCCAGCTCACTCGGACAGGGTACTAATTCACCCCTCCACTTT	CASSLGQGTNSPLHF
-	TRBD1	TRBV9	TRBJ2-1	TGTGCCAGCAGCGGACTTAGGGGGCGGGTGGAGGAGCAGTTCTTC	CASSGLRGRVEEQFF
many	TRBD2	TRBV20-1	TRBJ2-3	TGCAGTGCCTACCTAGCGGGGGGAGGCACAGATACGCAGTATTTT	CSAYLAGGGTDTQYF
many	TRBD2	TRBV20-1	TRBJ2-3	TGCAGTGCCCGACCCTGGGACTACACAGATACGCAGTATTTT	CSARPWDYTDTQYF
many	TRBD1	TRBV19	TRBJ1-1	TGTGCCAGTACGCAGGGGGCGATTCTGTACACTGAAGCTTTCTTT	CASTQGAILYTEAFF
many	TRBD1	TRBV4-1	TRBJ2-4	TGCGCCAGCAGCCAAGATAAGACAGGGGGTTTCCTATGGGGAAACATTCAGTACTTC	CASSQDKTGGFLWGNIQYF
once	TRBD1	TRBV12-5	TRBJ2-2	TGTGCTAGTGGTTCCCGGGACAGGGGGACCACCGGGGAGCTGTTTTTT	CASGSRDRGTTGELFF
many	TRBD1	TRBV29-1	TRBJ1-3	TGCAGCGCCCGTGGGACAGGCCTTGGAAACACCATATATTTT	CSARGTGLGNTIYF
-	TRBD1	TRBV7-8	TRBJ1-1	TGTGCCAGCACCAGGGGGGGGACAGGGGTGGACACTGAAGCTTTCTTT	CASTRGGTGVDTEAFF
few	-	TRBV19	TRBJ1-2	TGTGCCAGTAGCCCCTCGGGGGAAGGCTACACCTTC	CASSPSGEGYTF
-	-	TRBV7-6	TRBJ2-7	TGTGCCAGCAGCTTACAGGGGGGATCAACCTACGAGCAGTACTTC	CASSLQGGSTYEQYF
few	TRBD1	TRBV12-3/TRBV12-4	TRBJ2-7	TGTGCCAGCAGACTGACAGGGTCAGGAGCAGACGAGCAGTACTTC	CASRLTGSGADEQYF
few	-	TRBV6-4	TRBJ2-3	TGTGCCAGCAGTGACTCGGGGACGGCGGGAGATACGCAGTATTTT	CASSDSGTAGDTQYF
many	-	TRBV3-1	TRBJ1-4	TGTGCCAGCAGCCACCGACGCGGGACGGCTAATGAAAAACTGTTTTTT	CASSHRRGTANEKLFF
many	-	TRBV5-1	TRBJ1-2	TGCGCCAGCAAGGTCAACATAGATAACTATGGCTACACCTTC	CASKVNIDNYGYTF
many	-	TRBV5-6	TRBJ2-7	TGTGCCAGCAGCTCCCCGGGGCGCGGAGGCGAGCAGTACTTC	CASSSPGRGGEQYF
many	-	TRBV7-3	TRBJ1-1	TGTGCCAGCAGCTTAATGGGGGCAGGCGACACTGAAGCTTTCTTT	CASSLMGAGDTEAFF
many	TRBD2	TRBV7-9	TRBJ2-7	TGTGCCAGCAGCTCACCGACTAGCGGGGGCCACGAGCAGTACTTC	CASSSPTSGGHEQYF
many	TRBD1	TRBV5-1	TRBJ1-2	TGCGCCAGCAGCTTGTCAGGGACAGGTCTGGGTGGCTACACCTTC	CASSLSGTGLGGYTF